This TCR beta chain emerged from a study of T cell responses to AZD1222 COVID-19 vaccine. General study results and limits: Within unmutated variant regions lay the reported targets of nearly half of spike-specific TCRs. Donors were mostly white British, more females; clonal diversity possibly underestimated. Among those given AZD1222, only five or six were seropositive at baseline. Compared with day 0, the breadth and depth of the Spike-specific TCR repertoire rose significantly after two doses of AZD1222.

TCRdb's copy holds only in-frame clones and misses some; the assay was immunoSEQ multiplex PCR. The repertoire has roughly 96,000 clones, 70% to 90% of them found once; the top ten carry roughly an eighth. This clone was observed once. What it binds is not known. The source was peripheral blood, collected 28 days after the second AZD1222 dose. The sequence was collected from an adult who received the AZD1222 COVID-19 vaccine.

Here the CDR3 DNA reads TGTGCCAGCAGTTTCGATCCCGGGACAGGGCAAGAGACCCAGTACTTC. Encoded protein: CASSFDPGTGQETQYF. The rearrangement links TRBV6-5 to TRBJ2-5; 9 bases fit TRBD1. The germline CDR1 and CDR2 sequences are MNHEY and SVGAGI. This CDR3 has 16 residues. Trimming at V came to 4 bases and at J to 2 bases, leaving 8 bases not matched to a gene.